A single sample is the source of the 20 T cell receptor beta chains below, sequenced in a study of T-cell memory formation after mild COVID-19. TCRdb recomputed calls from the 5' RACE reads with MiXCR, one row per CDR3 protein. The table includes more than 350,000 distinct CDR3 sequences, roughly 15% detected once. The material sequenced was PBMCs or a T cell subset sorted from them (not recorded which). Receptors originate from a man younger than 30 who had mild COVID-19 (a few samples of this study predate the infection). Cell type and time point are not known.

The table lists this clonotype with a few counts. The rearrangement uses TRBV5-1 and TRBJ2-1; possible D gene TRBD2, 6 bases. This CDR3 spans 18 amino acids. Germline assignment: CDR1 SGHRS and CDR2 YFSETQ. V was trimmed by 4 bases and J by 0 bases, leaving 20 bases between them. CDR3 DNA sequence: TGCGCCAGCAGCCCCTCCTTCCTTAGCGGAAGCTCCTACAATGAGCAGTTCTTC. Encoded protein: CASSPSFLSGSSYNEQFF.

A few counts support this clonotype. The chain links TRBV7-8 to TRBJ2-5; 7 nucleotides agree with TRBD2. This CDR3 is built from 16 residues. The V segment lost 1 base and the J segment 5 bases; nucleotides outside the gene matches: 10. Germline V gene lookup returns CDR1 SGHVS and CDR2 FQNEAQ. The CDR3 DNA follows: TGTGCCAGCAGCTTAGGGGACTACCCGAATAGGGAGACCCAGTACTTC. Amino acids: CASSLGDYPNRETQYF. Full variable domain (missing parts from reference TRBV7-8 and TRBJ2-5): GAGVSQSPRYKVAKRGQDVALRCDPISGHVSLFWYQQALGQGPEFLTYFQNEAQLDKSGLPSDRFFAERPEGSVSTLKIQRTQQEDSAVYLCASSLGDYPNRETQYFGPGTRLLVL.

The chain is built from TRBV11-3 and TRBJ2-3; TRBD2 aligns across 12 bases. The CDR3 sequence is 17 residues long. J gave up 7 bases and V 1 base, and 9 bases lay outside the gene matches. Germline assignment: CDR1 SGHNT and CDR2 YENEEA. CDR3 in amino acids: CASSLGTSGATTYTQYF. CDR3 in DNA: TGTGCCAGCAGCTTAGGGACTAGCGGGGCCACGACGTATACGCAGTATTTT.

The chain joins TRBV29-1 to TRBJ1-1; D gene uncertain. V was trimmed by 4 bases and J by 11 bases, leaving 14 bases between them. Germline CDR1 and CDR2: SQVTM and ANQGSEA. The CDR3 is 11 residues long. The CDR3 region is CSVVWALDAFF. CDR3 nucleotide sequence: TGCAGCGTTGTTTGGGCCCTCGACGCTTTCTTT.

This clonotype was detected a few times. The rearrangement links TRBV4-1 to TRBJ2-7; D remains unclear. Germline values: CDR1 MGHRA, CDR2 YSYEKL. V lost 3 bases to trimming and J lost 7 bases, with 19 bases between them. The CDR3 spans 15 residues. The chain's CDR3 is CASSQESSLRGEQYF. The CDR3 nucleotides read TGCGCCAGCAGCCAGGAGAGTAGTCTTAGAGGAGAGCAGTACTTC.

The chain uses TRBV15 and TRBJ2-7; D could derive from TRBD1 or TRBD2 (5 bases each). The length of the CDR3 is 14 residues. From germline, CDR1 is LNHNV and CDR2 YYDKDF (reference sequence). V was cut by 4 bases and J by 3 bases, with 13 bases left in between. The CDR3 loop is CATSTGQGDYEQYF. For the CDR3, the DNA is TGTGCCACCAGCACGGGGCAGGGCGACTACGAGCAGTACTTC.

This clonotype was seen many times. J is TRBJ1-2 and V is TRBV4-3; D not resolved. Per the germline V gene, CDR1 is LGHNA and CDR2 is YSLEER. CDR3 length: 16 amino acids. The ends were cut back, 0 bases at V and 4 bases at J, with 15 bases in the middle. CDR3 nucleotide sequence: TGCGCCAGCAGCCAAGATCTCCTAACAGCCGTCTATGGCTACACCTTC. This codes for CASSQDLLTAVYGYTF.

The sample holds a few counts of this clonotype. The CDR3, as DNA: TGCGCCAGCAGGCCTGGGTCTGGTTCACCCCTCCACTTT. This sequence encodes CASRPGSGSPLHF. This chain connects TRBV10-2 to TRBJ1-6; D remains ambiguous. The V gene lost 6 bases and the J gene lost 9 bases, with 12 bases spanning the gap. The CDR3 is made up of 13 amino acids. CDR1 WSHSY and CDR2 SAAADI come from the germline V gene.

This clonotype occurred many times. This sequence joins TRBV7-3 and TRBJ2-5, with 8 bases that match TRBD2. V shed 4 bases and J 5 bases; nucleotides not matched to a gene: 6. The CDR3 covers 14 residues. CDR1 and CDR2 from the germline V gene are SGHTA and FQGTGA. The CDR3 sequence: CASSSGTRGETQYF. CDR3 nucleotide sequence: TGTGCCAGCAGCTCCGGGACTAGGGGGGAGACCCAGTACTTC.

The V gene is TRBV12-3 or TRBV12-4, the J gene TRBJ1-2, with 7 bases lining up with TRBD1. V lost 9 bases, J lost 7 bases, and 8 bases stayed unmatched. The CDR3 spans 12 residues. The CDR3 sequence: CASADRAGGYTF. The CDR3 DNA reads as TGTGCCAGTGCAGACAGGGCGGGTGGCTACACCTTC.

This clonotype was detected a few times. The rearrangement joins TRBV3-1 to TRBJ2-3; D perhaps matches TRBD1 (6 bases). Trimming stripped 7 bases from V and 2 bases from J, with 10 bases between. CDR3 length: 13 amino acids. Germline CDR1 LGHDT, CDR2 YNNKEL (reference sequence). The CDR3 bases are TGTGCCAGCACCGGGACACACACAGATACGCAGTATTTT. This translates into CASTGTHTDTQYF.

This clonotype was found many times. V gene TRBV7-9 combines with J gene TRBJ2-3; D is uncertain. The germline V gene has CDR1 SEHNR and CDR2 FQNEAQ (reference sequence). The germline V and J ends were trimmed by 2 bases and 2 bases, with 8 bases remaining between them. The CDR3 runs to 14 residues. The CDR3 DNA sequence: TGTGCCAGCAGCTTAACGGCCGCCACAGATACGCAGTATTTT. Protein: CASSLTAATDTQYF. The full variable domain, completed using reference TRBV7-9 and TRBJ2-3, is DTGVSQNPRHKITKRGQNVTFRCDPISEHNRLYWYRQTLGQGPEFLTYFQNEAQLEKSRLLSDRFSAERPKGSFSTLEIQRTEQGDSAMYLCASSLTAATDTQYFGPGTRLTVL.

This clonotype was seen more than once but under ten times. The chain joins TRBV6-2 or TRBV6-3 to TRBJ2-3; D may match TRBD1 or TRBD2 (6 bases each). The germline V and J ends were trimmed by 8 bases and 2 bases, with 17 bases remaining between them. The CDR3 has 15 residues. Germline assignment: CDR1 MNHEY and CDR2 SVGEGT. This CDR3 is CASSKEGGPTDTQYF. Here the CDR3 DNA reads TGTGCCAGCTCCAAGGAGGGGGGACCCACAGATACGCAGTATTTT.

There are a few counts of this clonotype. This rearrangement joins TRBV24-1 to TRBJ2-1, with TRBD1 matching 7 bases. CDR1 is KGHDR and CDR2 is SFDVKD in the germline V gene. The CDR3 contains 15 residues. The trim removed 3 bases at V and 6 bases at J, leaving 7 bases unmatched. Written as DNA, the CDR3 is TGTGCCACCAGTGATAGACAGGGTTTTCTCAATGAGCAGTTCTTC. Amino acids: CATSDRQGFLNEQFF.

This clonotype has a handful of counts. This chain links TRBV11-2 with TRBJ2-5; D is perhaps TRBD1 (5 bases). Trimming pared 1 base from V and 5 bases from J, leaving 11 bases between. Germline CDR1 reads SGHAT; CDR2 reads FQNNGV. The CDR3 loop spans 14 amino acids. CDR3 region: CASSLVGRVETQYF. For the CDR3, the DNA is TGTGCCAGCAGCTTAGTCGGCAGGGTGGAGACCCAGTACTTC.

The genes are TRBV9 and TRBJ1-6; 12 bases align to TRBD1. The CDR3 extends over 15 amino acids. The ends lost 4 bases at V and 7 bases at J; junction bases unmatched: 3. CDR1 and CDR2 from the germline V gene are SGDLS and YYNGEE. DNA of the CDR3: TGTGCCAGCAGCTTCGGGACAGGGGGCAATTCACCCCTCCACTTT. Translating it yields CASSFGTGGNSPLHF.

The chain employs TRBV5-1 and TRBJ1-4; possible D gene TRBD1, 5 bases. CDR3 length: 14 amino acids. Trimming shortened V by 10 bases and J by 7 bases, and 20 bases separated the two germline ends. Looked up from germline, CDR1 is SGHRS and CDR2 is YFSETQ. CDR3 coding DNA: TGCGCCGTATCACCTCAGGGTGTCGGTGAAAAACTGTTTTTT. Residues: CAVSPQGVGEKLFF. The full variable domain, rest sourced from reference TRBV5-1 and TRBJ1-4, is KAGVTQTPRYLIKTRGQQVTLSCSPISGHRSVSWYQQTPGQGLQFLFEYFSETQRNKGNFPGRFSGRQFSNSRSEMNVSTLELGDSALYLCAVSPQGVGEKLFFGSGTQLSVL.

This clonotype was observed a handful of times. The gene calls are TRBV7-8 and TRBJ2-7; no reliable D call. The CDR3 has 13 residues. Trimming took 5 bases from V and 3 from J, leaving 11 bases between them. The germline gives CDR1 SGHVS, CDR2 FQNEAQ. CDR3 residues: CASSRRWGYEQYF. The CDR3 DNA reads TGTGCCAGCAGCCGCCGTTGGGGCTACGAGCAGTACTTC. Full variable domain (remainder filled in from reference TRBV7-8 and TRBJ2-7): GAGVSQSPRYKVAKRGQDVALRCDPISGHVSLFWYQQALGQGPEFLTYFQNEAQLDKSGLPSDRFFAERPEGSVSTLKIQRTQQEDSAVYLCASSRRWGYEQYFGPGTRLTVT.

The table lists this clonotype with a few counts. The rearrangement uses TRBV5-6 and TRBJ2-2; 8 positions agree with TRBD1. Germline V lookup: CDR1 SGHDT, CDR2 YYEEEE. The V segment lost 4 bases and the J segment 3 bases; nucleotides outside the gene matches: 5. This CDR3 has 15 residues. CDR3 sequence reads: CASSLLDRDTGELFF. The CDR3 DNA sequence: TGTGCCAGCAGCCTTCTGGACAGGGACACCGGGGAGCTGTTTTTT.

This clonotype was detected only once. The chain links TRBV7-2 to TRBJ1-6; the D gene is possibly TRBD1 (5 bases). CDR1 SGHTA and CDR2 FQGNSA come from the germline V gene. There are 14 residues in the CDR3. The V and J ends lost 0 bases and 14 bases respectively, with 14 bases between them. CDR3 loop: CASSLAMGGWALHF. CDR3 coding DNA: TGTGCCAGCAGCTTAGCGATGGGGGGGTGGGCCCTCCACTTT.